One sample yielded the 3 T cell receptor beta chains listed below, sequenced in a study of metastatic and nonmetastatic thyroid tumors. TCRdb re-called clones via MiXCR from the PCR reads. This table holds some 20,000 clones, about a sixth found once. No treatment of any kind had been given to any patient before thyroid surgery. The sequenced sample was blood. The receptors were sampled from a female donor with papillary thyroid cancer or a benign thyroid nodule (not recorded which). Some clones in this sample may be carry-over from other donors' samples.

With regard to this clone: Germline is not matched at one junction end, which may reflect a read error. The chain couples TRBV7-6 to TRBJ1-2; no clear D. The CDR3 loop spans 15 amino acids. From germline, CDR1 is SGHVS and CDR2 FNYEAQ. The CDR3: CASSLGPREEDGYKF. In nucleotides, the CDR3 is TGTGCCAGCAGCTTAGGCCCTAGGGAGGAGGATGGCTACAAATTC.

J is TRBJ2-7 and V is TRBV4-3; 12 positions agree with TRBD2. The CDR3 contains 15 residues. Germline CDR1 reads LGHNA; CDR2 reads YSLEER. Trimming at V came to 4 bases and at J to 4 bases, leaving 5 bases not matched to a gene. The CDR3 DNA reads as TGCGCCAGCAGCCCAGGACTAGCGGGAAATTACGAGCAGTACTTC. Translating it yields CASSPGLAGNYEQYF.

In this sample, this clone turned up many times. V and J are TRBV4-3 and TRBJ2-2; D not resolved. The CDR3 spans 14 residues. Trimming removed 0 bases at V and 8 bases at J, with 10 bases between. Germline V gene lookup returns CDR1 LGHNA and CDR2 YSLEER. The CDR3 reads CASSQDEEVGELFF. The CDR3 DNA reads as TGCGCCAGCAGCCAAGATGAAGAGGTGGGGGAGCTGTTTTTT.